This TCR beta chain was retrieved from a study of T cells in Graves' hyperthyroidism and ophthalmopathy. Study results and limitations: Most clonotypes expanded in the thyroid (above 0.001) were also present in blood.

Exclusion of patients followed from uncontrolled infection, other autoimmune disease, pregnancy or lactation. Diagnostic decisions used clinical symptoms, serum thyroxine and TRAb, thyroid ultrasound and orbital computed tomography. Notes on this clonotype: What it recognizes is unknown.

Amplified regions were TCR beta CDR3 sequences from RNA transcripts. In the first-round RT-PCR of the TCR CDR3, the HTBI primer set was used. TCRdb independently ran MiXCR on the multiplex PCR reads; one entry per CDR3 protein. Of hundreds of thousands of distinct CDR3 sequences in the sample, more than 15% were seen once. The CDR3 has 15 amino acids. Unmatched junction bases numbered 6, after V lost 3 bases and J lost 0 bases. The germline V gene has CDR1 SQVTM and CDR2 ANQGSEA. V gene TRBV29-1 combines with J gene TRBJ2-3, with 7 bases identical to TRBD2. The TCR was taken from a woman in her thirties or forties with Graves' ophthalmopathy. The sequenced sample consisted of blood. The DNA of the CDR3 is TGCAGCGTTGATCGGGCTAGCGGAAGCACAGATACGCAGTATTTT. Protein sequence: CSVDRASGSTDTQYF.